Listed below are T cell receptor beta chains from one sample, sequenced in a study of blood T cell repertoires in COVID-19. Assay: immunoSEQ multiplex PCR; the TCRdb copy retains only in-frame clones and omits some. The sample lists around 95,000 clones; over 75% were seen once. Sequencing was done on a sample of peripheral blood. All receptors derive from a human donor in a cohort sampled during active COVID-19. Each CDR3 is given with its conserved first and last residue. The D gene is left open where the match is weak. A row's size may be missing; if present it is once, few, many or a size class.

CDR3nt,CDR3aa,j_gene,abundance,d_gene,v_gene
TGTGCCAGCTCACCACCGGGTTTCGGGGTTGGTGAAGCTTTCTTT,CASSPPGFGVGEAFF,TRBJ1-1,once,.,TRBV18
TGTGCCAGCAGCGTACAGGGGTCTGGAAACACCATATATTTT,CASSVQGSGNTIYF,TRBJ1-3,once,TRBD1,TRBV2
TGTGCCAGCAATTCTGTCGCCAACGTCCTGACTTTC,CASNSVANVLTF,TRBJ2-6,once,.,TRBV7-2
TGCGCCAGCAGCTTAGACTTCCGAGGGACCTACGAGCAGTACTTC,CASSLDFRGTYEQYF,TRBJ2-7,.,.,TRBV5-1
TGTGCCAGCAGCTTAGCTCTTGGAGGGGCCCTCTACGAGCAGTACTTC,CASSLALGGALYEQYF,TRBJ2-7,.,.,TRBV7-2
TGCGCCAGCAGCTTGGACAGGGGGCGTTACGAGCAGTACTTC,CASSLDRGRYEQYF,TRBJ2-7,few,TRBD1,TRBV5-1
TGTGCCGTATCGGGAGGGGGGGCCGTAGTCTACGAGCAGTACTTC,CAVSGGGAVVYEQYF,TRBJ2-7,.,TRBD2,TRBV6-5
TGTGCCAGTAGCCTCCGGGGACAGGGGATTTACGAGCAGTACTTC,CASSLRGQGIYEQYF,TRBJ2-7,.,TRBD1,TRBV19
TGTGCCAGCAGGGGACTGGGACAAGAGACCCAGTACTTC,CASRGLGQETQYF,TRBJ2-5,.,.,TRBV27
TGTGCCAGCAGCTTCCGACGGGGGACTAGCGGGAGAAAAGACTACGAGCAGTACTTC,CASSFRRGTSGRKDYEQYF,TRBJ2-7,.,TRBD2,TRBV13
TGTGCCAGCAGCTTGGGCGACAGCTCCTATAATTCACCCCTCCACTTT,CASSLGDSSYNSPLHF,TRBJ1-6,.,.,TRBV5-4
TGTGCCAGCAGCTGGACTAGCGGCTCATCCTACGAGCAGTACTTC,CASSWTSGSSYEQYF,TRBJ2-7,.,TRBD2,TRBV5-4
TGCGCCAGCAGCTGGACAGTCCAAGAGACCCAGTACTTC,CASSWTVQETQYF,TRBJ2-5,.,.,TRBV5-1
TGTGCCACCAGCAGAGAGCAGGGGCAGAATTCACCCCTCCACTTT,CATSREQGQNSPLHF,TRBJ1-6,.,.,TRBV15
TGTGCCAGCAGCTTGGTTACAGGGGCAGGGCAGCCCCAGCATTTT,CASSLVTGAGQPQHF,TRBJ1-5,once,TRBD1,TRBV7-2
TGCGCCAGCAGCCTACAAGGGACTAGCGGGAGTGGTCGGAATGAGCAGTTCTTC,CASSLQGTSGSGRNEQFF,TRBJ2-1,.,TRBD2,TRBV4-3
TGTGCCAGCAGCCAAGATCGCACAGCTGAAGCTTTCTTT,CASSQDRTAEAFF,TRBJ1-1,.,.,TRBV3-1/TRBV3-2
TGTGCCAGCAGCCAAGGACTAGCGGGGGGCGGCGACGAGCAGTACTTC,CASSQGLAGGGDEQYF,TRBJ2-7,.,TRBD2,TRBV7-9
TGTGCCAGCAGCCGGTCGAGGGGTTGCGGGGGGAACACTGAAGCTTTCTTT,CASSRSRGCGGNTEAFF,TRBJ1-1,.,.,TRBV3-1/TRBV3-2
TGTGCCAGCAGCCCCGGGACTAGCGCATCCAATGAGCAGTTCTTC,CASSPGTSASNEQFF,TRBJ2-1,.,TRBD2,TRBV7-9